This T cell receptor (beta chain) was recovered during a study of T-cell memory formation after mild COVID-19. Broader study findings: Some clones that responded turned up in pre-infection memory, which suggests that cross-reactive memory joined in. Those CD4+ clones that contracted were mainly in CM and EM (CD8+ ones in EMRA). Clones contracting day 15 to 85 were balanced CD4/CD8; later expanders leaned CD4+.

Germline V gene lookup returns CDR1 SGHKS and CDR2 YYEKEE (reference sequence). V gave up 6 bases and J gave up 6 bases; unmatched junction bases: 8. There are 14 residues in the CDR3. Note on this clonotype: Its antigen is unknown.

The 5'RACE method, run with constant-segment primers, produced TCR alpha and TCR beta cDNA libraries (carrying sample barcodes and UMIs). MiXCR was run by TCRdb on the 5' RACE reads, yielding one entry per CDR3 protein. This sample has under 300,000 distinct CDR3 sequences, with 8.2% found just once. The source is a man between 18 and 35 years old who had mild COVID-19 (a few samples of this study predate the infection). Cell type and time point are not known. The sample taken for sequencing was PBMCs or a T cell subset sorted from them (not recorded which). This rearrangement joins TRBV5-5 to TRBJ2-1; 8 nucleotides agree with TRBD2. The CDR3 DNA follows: TGTGCCAGCACCTTAGCGGGGACCCTCAATGAGCAGTTCTTC. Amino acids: CASTLAGTLNEQFF. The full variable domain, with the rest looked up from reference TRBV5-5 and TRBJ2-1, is DAGVTQSPTHLIKTRGQQVTLRCSPISGHKSVSWYQQVLGQGPQFIFQYYEKEERGRGNFPDRFSARQFPNYSSELNVNALLLGDSALYLCASTLAGTLNEQFFGPGTRLTVL.